The clone carrying this T cell receptor (beta chain) has just a few counts. As yet, its antigen is unknown. A much larger clonotype is one base distant, so this may be a read error. TCR beta CDR3 regions were amplified from RNA. A first-round RT-PCR of the TCR CDR3 used the HTBI primer set. TCRdb re-derived calls from the multiplex PCR reads in MiXCR, one entry per CDR3 protein. The sample holds around 620,000 distinct CDR3 sequences, 13% to 15% seen once. This sample stems from a study of T cells in Graves' hyperthyroidism and ophthalmopathy. Broader study findings: Ophthalmopathy, as predicted by the model, came a median roughly 6.8 months after the prediction. Researchers report that a 13 V-J model separated ophthalmopathy from stable hyperthyroidism. Among clonotypes expanded in thyroid above 0.001, most were also found in blood.

Input material: blood. This TCR derives from a young woman with Graves' ophthalmopathy.

The CDR3, as DNA: TGTGCCAACAGTTTATTTAGGAATCACGCTGAAGCTTTCTTT. This sequence encodes CANSLFRNHAEAFF. The V gene is TRBV12-3 or TRBV12-4, the J gene TRBJ1-1; no firm D call. The CDR3 sequence is 14 residues long.